This T cell receptor (beta chain) is drawn from a study of regulatory T cells in long-lasting Graves disease. Regarding this clonotype: As yet, its antigen is unknown. A clone one base away is much larger, so this may be a read error.

Time point noted: persistent/refractory GD, antithyroid drugs over 5 years with positive TRAb. The TCR library was prepared using RNA isolated from PBMCs. Those enrolled as patients came out of an endocrinology department in Xi'an, China. To make TCR beta libraries, researchers used iRepertoire HTBI primers and Arm-PCR of CDR3 regions. TCRdb processed the multiplex PCR reads anew with MiXCR; each CDR3 protein has one entry. Among about 300,000 distinct CDR3 sequences listed, 22% were seen once. General study results and limits: Sample size was small, which may have lowered accuracy. More public clonotypes were shared by persistent patients (about 3,000) than by new patients (roughly 870). With persistent disease, TRBV28, TRBJ1-2 and TRBJ2-5 were the favored segments.

V was trimmed by 4 bases and J by 8 bases, leaving 8 bases between them. The CDR3 runs 12 residues. Per the germline V gene, CDR1 is SNHLY and CDR2 is FYNNEI. The rearrangement uses TRBV2 and TRBJ1-4; unclear D gene. Sample: peripheral blood mononuclear cells (PBMCs), taken when the disease was refractory, from a patient treated with antithyroid drugs. This sequence was found in a female donor with Graves disease. The CDR3 DNA reads as TGTGCCAGCAGTGCCACGTGGGAAAAACTGTTTTTT. Translating it yields CASSATWEKLFF.